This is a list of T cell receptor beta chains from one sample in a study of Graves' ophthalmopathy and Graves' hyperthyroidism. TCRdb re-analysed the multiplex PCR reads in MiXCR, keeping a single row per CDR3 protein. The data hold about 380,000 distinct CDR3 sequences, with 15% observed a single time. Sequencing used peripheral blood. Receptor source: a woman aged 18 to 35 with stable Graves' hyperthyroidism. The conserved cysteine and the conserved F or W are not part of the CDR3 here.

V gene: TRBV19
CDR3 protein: ATLMDRNTGELF

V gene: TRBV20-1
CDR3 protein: SAERGGETQY

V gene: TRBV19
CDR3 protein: ASSSTPGAQETQY

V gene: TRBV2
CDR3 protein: AGSRQEETQY

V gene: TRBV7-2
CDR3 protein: ASSPIAASYEQY

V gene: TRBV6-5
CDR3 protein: ASSYSLQGRETQY

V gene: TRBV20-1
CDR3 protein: SATIGQANTEAF

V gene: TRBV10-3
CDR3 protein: AISDGFEQY

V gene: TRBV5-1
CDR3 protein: ASSWGRGLSSYEQY

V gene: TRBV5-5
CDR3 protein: ASRPRLENTEAF

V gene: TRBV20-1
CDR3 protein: SARGRENSYEQY

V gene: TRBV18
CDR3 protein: ASSPPGQGDTSYEQY

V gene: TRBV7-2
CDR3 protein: ASSFITGGKETQY

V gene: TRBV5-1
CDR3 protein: ASSPGESYQPQH

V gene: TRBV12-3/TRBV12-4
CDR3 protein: ASRGGGGDTGELF

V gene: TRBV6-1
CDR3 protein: ASNIGQGRQPQH

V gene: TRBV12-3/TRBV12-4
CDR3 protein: ASSSAWTGELF

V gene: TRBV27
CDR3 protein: ASSFGGVGGEQY

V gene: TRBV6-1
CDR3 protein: ASARDGYT

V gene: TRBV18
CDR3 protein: ASSPQVEGEAF

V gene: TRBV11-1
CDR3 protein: ASSLEVGQAYEQY

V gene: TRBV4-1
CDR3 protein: ASSWTSGGGPNTGELF

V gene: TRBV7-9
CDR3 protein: ASSNRDNTEAF

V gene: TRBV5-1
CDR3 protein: ASSISGGSYTGELF

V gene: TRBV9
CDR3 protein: ASSVVPGATEAF

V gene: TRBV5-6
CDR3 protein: ASSIMDRFDNQPQH

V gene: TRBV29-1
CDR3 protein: SVRRGWAGTEAF

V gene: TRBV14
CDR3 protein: ASSLVQGGPIGTQY

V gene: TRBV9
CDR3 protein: ASSIVGDSNSPLH

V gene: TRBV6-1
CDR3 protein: ASTRSLNTEAF

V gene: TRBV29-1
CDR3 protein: SVYRWDTEAF

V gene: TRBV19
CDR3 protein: ASSIDGEGQY

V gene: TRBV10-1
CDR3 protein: ASRNPLNRRKWRDTEAF

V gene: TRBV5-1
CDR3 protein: ASSYDHGITGELF

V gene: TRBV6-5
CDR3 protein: ASSYSLVNTEAF

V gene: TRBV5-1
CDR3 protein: ASSKEDLLGEQY

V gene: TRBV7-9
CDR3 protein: ASTPKVFDYGYT

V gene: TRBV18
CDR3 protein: ASSQTRDSRNQPQH

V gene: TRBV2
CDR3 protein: ASSVGGRNTEAF

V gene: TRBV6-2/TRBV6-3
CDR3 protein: ASSLTGQGISNQPQH

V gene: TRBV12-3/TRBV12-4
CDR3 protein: ASSPRTGDSNYGYT

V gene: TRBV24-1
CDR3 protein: ATSGGQGEETQY

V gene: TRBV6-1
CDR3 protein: ASSLNGGRNTEAF

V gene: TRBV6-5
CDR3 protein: ASSWGVTEAF

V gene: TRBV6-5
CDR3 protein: ASSYRTEAGELF

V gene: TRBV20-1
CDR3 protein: SATRQSYNSPLH

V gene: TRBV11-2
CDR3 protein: ASRQGAAEAF

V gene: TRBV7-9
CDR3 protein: ASQLGARDQPQH

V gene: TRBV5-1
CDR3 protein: ASSRSSGGAIEQY

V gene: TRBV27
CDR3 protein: ASRRQGIEETQY

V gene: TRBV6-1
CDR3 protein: ASSRTSGRKTQY

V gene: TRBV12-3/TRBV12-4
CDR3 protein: ASSPASTETQY